This TCR beta chain was identified during a study of blood T cell repertoires in COVID-19. Method: immunoSEQ multiplex PCR; TCRdb's copy keeps in-frame clones and lacks some. The table has roughly 100,000 clones, approximately 89% seen once. The sequencing input was peripheral blood. The receptor was isolated from an elderly woman in a cohort sampled during active COVID-19.

Here the CDR3 reads CASSSSSGTSGSGGQYF. The CDR3 bases are TGTGCCAGTAGTTCATCCTCCGGGACTAGCGGGAGCGGAGGGCAGTACTTC. The rearrangement links TRBV19 to TRBJ2-7, with 14 bases fitting TRBD2. CDR3 size: 17 residues. Germline-derived CDR1 and CDR2 are LNHDA and SQIVND (reference sequence). V lost 5 bases to trimming and J lost 9 bases; unmatched junction nucleotides: 15.